Presented here are 11 T cell receptor beta chains from one specimen sequenced in a study of neurological immune-mediated disorders. MiXCR was run by TCRdb on the 5' RACE reads, yielding one entry per CDR3 protein. The table lists under 90,000 distinct CDR3 sequences, approximately 4% of them singletons. The sequenced sample consisted of PBMCs. These receptors were obtained from a woman aged 45-59 years with multiple sclerosis.

This clonotype is medium-sized in the sample. The genes are TRBV12-3 or TRBV12-4 and TRBJ2-3; 7 positions agree with TRBD1. CDR3 size: 14 residues. Trimming took 5 bases from V and 2 from J; bases not matched to a gene: 4. The CDR3 loop reads CASSPTGYTDTQYF. The CDR3 DNA reads as TGTGCCAGCAGTCCGACAGGGTACACAGATACGCAGTATTTT.

This clonotype was recorded at least ten times. This sequence joins TRBV5-5 and TRBJ1-4; TRBD1 aligns across 7 bases. In germline, CDR1 is SGHKS, CDR2 YYEKEE (reference sequence). The CDR3 totals 16 residues. With 0 bases clipped from V and 1 base from J, the junction kept 3 bases outside the gene matches. CDR3 protein: CASSLGQGVTNEKLFF. The CDR3 coding sequence is TGTGCCAGCAGCTTGGGGCAGGGGGTAACTAATGAAAAACTGTTTTTT.

This clonotype was counted at least ten times. The chain links TRBV20-1 to TRBJ1-5; maybe TRBD1 (5 bases). Trimming shortened V by 4 bases and J by 3 bases, and 10 bases separated the two germline ends. Germline V gene data show CDR1 as DFQATT and CDR2 as SNEGSKA (reference sequence). CDR3 length: 13 amino acids. The CDR3 DNA reads as TGCAGTGCTACAACAGGAATCAATCAGCCCCAGCATTTT. Its protein product is CSATTGINQPQHF.

In this sample, this clonotype turned up many times. This chain connects TRBV2 to TRBJ2-7, with D maybe TRBD2 (5 bases). The CDR3 runs to 17 residues. Deletions cut 0 bases from V and 3 bases from J, with 18 bases between. CDR1 is SNHLY and CDR2 is FYNNEI in the germline V gene. The CDR3 nucleotides read TGTGCCAGCAGTGAAGCTGGGCGGTTCCGAGGGCGCTACGAGCAGTACTTC. Protein sequence: CASSEAGRFRGRYEQYF.

This clonotype came up many times. The chain links TRBV7-2 to TRBJ2-7, with D perhaps matching TRBD1 or TRBD2 (5 bases each). Germline V CDR1 and CDR2: SGHTA, FQGNSA. The CDR3 has 13 residues. Trimming removed 7 bases from V and 2 bases from J, with 12 bases in between. As DNA, the CDR3 is TGTGCCAGCAAGACGAGGGGAACCTACGAGCAGTACTTC. Encoded protein: CASKTRGTYEQYF.

This clonotype was counted between two and nine times. This chain connects TRBV20-1 to TRBJ2-7; D gene ambiguous. The CDR3 has 12 amino acids. With 2 bases removed from V and 5 bases from J, the gap between germline ends came to 10 bases. CDR1 DFQATT and CDR2 SNEGSKA come from the germline V gene (reference sequence). CDR3 in DNA: TGCAGTGCTAGATGGAACAGTCACGAGCAGTACTTC. It yields the protein CSARWNSHEQYF.

This clonotype occurred many times. V and J are TRBV11-2 and TRBJ2-7, with TRBD2 matching 7 bases. Per the germline V gene, CDR1 is SGHAT and CDR2 is FQNNGV. With 5 bases clipped from V and 3 bases from J, the junction kept 10 bases outside the gene matches. This CDR3 has 15 residues. CDR3 protein: CASSQVAGTRYEQYF. The CDR3 DNA reads TGTGCCAGCAGCCAGGTAGCGGGTACCCGCTACGAGCAGTACTTC.

This clonotype has a count of ten or more. At one of its ends the junction is not consistent with the germline gene, which may arise from a read error. The chain combines TRBV5-5 with TRBJ2-7; D may match TRBD1 or TRBD2 (5 bases each). Germline V lookup: CDR1 SGHKS, CDR2 YYEKEE (reference sequence). The CDR3 covers 12 residues. CDR3: CASSPEGYGQYF. The CDR3 coding sequence is TGTGCCAGCAGCCCTGAGGGGTACGGGCAGTACTTC.

This clonotype was counted at least ten times. The chain combines TRBV5-1 with TRBJ2-7; D gene ambiguous. The CDR3 is 12 amino acids. Trimming stripped 4 bases from V and 3 bases from J, with 8 bases between. Germline V gene lookup returns CDR1 SGHRS and CDR2 YFSETQ. This CDR3 is CASSLGDYEQYF. For the CDR3, the DNA is TGCGCCAGCAGCCTTGGGGACTACGAGCAGTACTTC.

This clonotype was detected many times. The V call is TRBV28, the J call TRBJ2-3, with D unclear. The V gene lost 6 bases and the J gene lost 0 bases, with 7 bases spanning the gap. The CDR3 loop spans 13 amino acids. Germline CDR1 is MDHEN and CDR2 is SYDVKM. CDR3 in amino acids: CASSFGSTDTQYF. DNA of the CDR3: TGTGCCAGCAGCTTCGGCAGCACAGATACGCAGTATTTT.

This clonotype was seen many times. This chain joins TRBV7-9 and TRBJ2-1, with 8 bases identical to TRBD2. The CDR3 sequence is 15 residues long. Germline V gene data show CDR1 as SEHNR and CDR2 as FQNEAQ (reference sequence). V trimming: 5 bases; J trimming: 4 bases; junction bases outside the gene matches: 7. The CDR3 spells CASSPLAGGYNEQFF. CDR3 bases: TGTGCCAGCAGCCCATTGGCGGGGGGATACAATGAGCAGTTCTTC. Based on the CDR3 plus reference TRBV7-9 and TRBJ2-1, the full variable domain is DTGVSQNPRHKITKRGQNVTFRCDPISEHNRLYWYRQTLGQGPEFLTYFQNEAQLEKSRLLSDRFSAERPKGSFSTLEIQRTEQGDSAMYLCASSPLAGGYNEQFFGPGTRLTVL.